A selection of T cell receptor beta chains follows, all from one sample in a study of T cells in Graves' hyperthyroidism and ophthalmopathy. TCRdb recomputed calls from the multiplex PCR reads with MiXCR, one row per CDR3 protein. Here the sample spans more than 650,000 distinct CDR3 sequences, 11% to 15% being singletons. The sample comprised blood. These receptors all come from a woman aged 18-29 years with Graves' hyperthyroidism. The CDR3 runs from the conserved cysteine through the conserved F or W. The D gene is left open where the match is weak. Clone size is not always given. Where it is, it says once, few, many or a class for expanded clones.

V	size	J	D	CDR3	DNA
TRBV10-1	many	TRBJ1-1	TRBD1	CASSDVGQGATEAFF	TGCGCCAGCAGTGATGTGGGACAGGGGGCCACTGAAGCTTTCTTT
TRBV2	.	TRBJ2-1	.	CASLISYNEQFF	TGTGCCAGCCTGATCTCCTACAATGAGCAGTTCTTC
TRBV25-1	.	TRBJ2-2	TRBD2	CASSESRLAGVNTGELFF	TGTGCCAGCAGTGAATCTCGGCTAGCGGGAGTGAACACCGGGGAGCTGTTTTTT
TRBV13	many	TRBJ1-1	TRBD1	CASRKGGGLTEAFF	TGTGCCAGCAGGAAAGGGGGCGGATTGACTGAAGCTTTCTTT
TRBV4-2	.	TRBJ2-7	TRBD2	CASSPYLAGGYEQYF	TGTGCCAGCAGCCCTTATCTAGCGGGCGGGTACGAGCAGTACTTC
TRBV7-2	.	TRBJ2-3	.	CASSFLSVGPPDTQYF	TGTGCCAGCAGCTTCCTCTCTGTGGGCCCCCCAGATACGCAGTATTTT
TRBV19	.	TRBJ2-7	.	CASSIPGATYEQYF	TGTGCCAGTAGTATCCCAGGAGCTACCTACGAGCAGTACTTC
TRBV9	.	TRBJ2-1	.	CASSVVPGLGEQFF	TGTGCCAGCAGCGTAGTTCCAGGGTTGGGTGAGCAGTTCTTC
TRBV11-2	many	TRBJ2-5	.	CASSSSSRPERAQYF	TGTGCCAGCAGCTCATCCTCCCGTCCCGAAAGGGCCCAGTACTTC
TRBV13	few	TRBJ2-1	.	CASSWRGRGDEQFF	TGTGCCAGCAGCTGGAGGGGGAGGGGCGATGAGCAGTTCTTC